This is a list of T cell receptor beta chains from one sample in a study of blood T cell repertoires in COVID-19. Using immunoSEQ multiplex PCR, the repertoire was profiled, and TCRdb retains in-frame clones only, with some absent. The table has some 300,000 clones, 86% seen once. Source material: PBMCs or T cells enriched from blood (not recorded which). Receptors originate from a man younger than 40 who had recovered from COVID-19. CDR3s include the opening cysteine and the closing phenylalanine or tryptophan. The D gene is left open where the match is weak. Only some rows state a clone size, as once, few, many or a class for expanded clones.

j_gene	v_gene	abundance	d_gene	CDR3nt	CDR3aa
TRBJ1-5	TRBV10-2	NA	TRBD1	TGCGCCAGCAGTGAGTCGGGGACAGGGGGTCAGCCCCAGCATTTT	CASSESGTGGQPQHF
TRBJ2-1	TRBV11-3	NA	NA	TGTGCCAGCAGTTACAGGGCTGATGAGCAGTTCTTC	CASSYRADEQFF
TRBJ2-5	TRBV20-1	NA	NA	TGCAGTGCTAGTCCCCAAGGGGCAGGGGTGAAGACCCAGTACTTC	CSASPQGAGVKTQYF
TRBJ2-5	TRBV7-2	NA	TRBD2	TGTGCCAGCAGCGCGCGGGGGGGCCGGTTCGAGACCCAGTACTTC	CASSARGGRFETQYF
TRBJ1-2	TRBV18	NA	NA	TGTGCCAGCTCACCACGAGGAGATGGCTACACCTTC	CASSPRGDGYTF
TRBJ2-1	TRBV9	NA	TRBD2	TGTGCCAGCAGCGTAGGAGTCGGACTAGCGGGAGACAATGAGCAGTTCTTC	CASSVGVGLAGDNEQFF
TRBJ2-6	TRBV11-2	NA	TRBD1	TGTGCCAGCAGCTTGGGCGGGACAGGGGGCCTTGGGGCCAACGTCCTGACTTTC	CASSLGGTGGLGANVLTF
TRBJ1-3	TRBV7-9	NA	NA	TGTGCCAGCAGCTCCCCCATGGAGGGCACCATATATTTT	CASSSPMEGTIYF
TRBJ2-7	TRBV4-2	NA	TRBD1	TGTGCCAGCAGCCAGCCGGGACAGGGACCCGAGCAGTACTTC	CASSQPGQGPEQYF
TRBJ2-5	TRBV5-1	once	NA	TGCGCCAGCAGCTTGGATTTCGCAGGCCAAGAGACCCAGTACTTC	CASSLDFAGQETQYF
TRBJ2-2	TRBV5-1	NA	TRBD1	TGCGCCAGCACAACCTGGGGGACAGGGCGCACCGGGGAGCTGTTTTTT	CASTTWGTGRTGELFF
TRBJ1-5	TRBV28	NA	NA	TGTGCCAGCAGTTTATTAACGCCTAGTGGCGGGGGAAGATTCAATCAGCCCCAGCATTTT	CASSLLTPSGGGRFNQPQHF
TRBJ2-3	TRBV29-1	NA	TRBD2	TGCAGCGTTGGTGCTAGCGGGGGCACAGATACGCAGTATTTT	CSVGASGGTDTQYF
TRBJ2-7	TRBV5-8	NA	TRBD1	TGTGCCAGCAGCCTATGGACAGGGTCTTTTGACGAGCAGTACTTC	CASSLWTGSFDEQYF
TRBJ2-1	TRBV13	NA	NA	TGTGCCAGCAGCTCCGCGACAGCCCATGAGCAGTTCTTC	CASSSATAHEQFF
TRBJ1-2	TRBV6-6	NA	NA	TGTGCCAGCAGTTGGGAGGGTGGCTACACCTTC	CASSWEGGYTF
TRBJ1-1	TRBV5-1	NA	NA	TGCGCCAGCAGCTTGGGAGACGCCAACAGGCCGCGAGCTTTCTTT	CASSLGDANRPRAFF
TRBJ2-3	TRBV11-3	NA	NA	TGTGCCAGCAGCGAGGGGACTTTTGGGAGCACAGATACGCAGTATTTT	CASSEGTFGSTDTQYF
TRBJ2-7	TRBV4-1	NA	TRBD2	TGCGCCAGCAGCAACCCCCGGCTAGCGGGAGGGAGAGAGCAGTACTTC	CASSNPRLAGGREQYF
TRBJ2-2	TRBV2	NA	NA	TGTGCCAGCACCTACGTTCCCCCGAACACCGGGGAGCTGTTTTTT	CASTYVPPNTGELFF
TRBJ2-5	TRBV7-9	NA	TRBD2	TGTGCCAGCAGCTATCTAGCGGGAAGCCAAGAGACCCAGTACTTC	CASSYLAGSQETQYF
TRBJ2-3	TRBV7-2	NA	TRBD2	TGTGCCAGCAGCTTAGCGCCGAGCGGGGGTCCCCAAGGTACAGATACGCAGTATTTT	CASSLAPSGGPQGTDTQYF
TRBJ1-6	TRBV27	NA	TRBD1	TGTGCCAGCAGTTTATCGAGGACAGGGGATAGATCGCTAAATTCACCCCTCCACTTT	CASSLSRTGDRSLNSPLHF
TRBJ1-1	TRBV4-2	NA	NA	TGTGCCAGCAGCCTCCGGGGGGCGAACACTGAAGCTTTCTTT	CASSLRGANTEAFF
TRBJ1-4	TRBV7-9	NA	NA	TGTGCCAGCGGGCCCAACGGGGCAACTAATGAAAAACTGTTTTTT	CASGPNGATNEKLFF
TRBJ2-5	TRBV18	once	NA	TGTGCCAGCTCACCAGGTCAGGTAGAGACCCAGTACTTC	CASSPGQVETQYF
TRBJ2-7	TRBV14	NA	NA	TGTGCCAGCAGACGATCCGGGACAAGGAGGACCTACGAGCAGTACTTC	CASRRSGTRRTYEQYF
TRBJ1-4	TRBV4-1	NA	NA	TGCGCCAGCAGCCAAGGGTTGCGGGGGCGAGGAGAAAAACTGTTTTTT	CASSQGLRGRGEKLFF
TRBJ2-1	TRBV10-1	NA	NA	TGCGCCAGCGGGAGGAGCTCCTACAATGAGCAGTTCTTC	CASGRSSYNEQFF
TRBJ2-1	TRBV5-1	few	NA	TGCGCCAGCAGCTTGGTTAACAATGAGCAGTTCTTC	CASSLVNNEQFF
TRBJ2-3	TRBV24-1	NA	NA	TGTGCCACCAGTGACCCTACAGGTACAGATACGCAGTATTTT	CATSDPTGTDTQYF
TRBJ2-5	TRBV4-1	few	NA	TGCGCCAGCAGCCAAGATATGGCGCAGGGGCTGACAAAGACCCAGTACTTC	CASSQDMAQGLTKTQYF
TRBJ2-5	TRBV11-3	NA	TRBD2	TGTGCCAGCAGGCGGGAGGGCCGGGATGGAGAGACCCAGTACTTC	CASRREGRDGETQYF
TRBJ2-5	TRBV7-9	once	NA	TGTGCCAGCATCCTAACCGGGACAACCTCCCAAGGGGAGACCCAGTACTTC	CASILTGTTSQGETQYF
TRBJ1-2	TRBV10-3	NA	NA	TGTGCCATCAGGGATACGACAGTCCCCCTCCTCACCTTC	CAIRDTTVPLLTF
TRBJ1-2	TRBV11-3	NA	TRBD1	TGTGCCAGCAGCGCGGACAGGGGGAACTATGGCTACACCTTC	CASSADRGNYGYTF
TRBJ2-2	TRBV30	once	NA	TGTGCCTGGAGTTTAACGGACAGTCGAACCGGGGAGCTGTTTTTT	CAWSLTDSRTGELFF
TRBJ1-6	TRBV28	NA	TRBD1	TGTGCCAGCAAGACCCCCGCGACAGGGGTTTCACCCCTCCACTTT	CASKTPATGVSPLHF
TRBJ1-2	TRBV5-1	NA	TRBD1	TGCGCCAGCAGCGGGGTAACCAAACAGGGGGCGGATGGCTACACCTTC	CASSGVTKQGADGYTF
TRBJ1-4	TRBV19	NA	NA	TGTGCCAGTAGCCCCGGCGGGACTAATGAAAAACTGTTTTTT	CASSPGGTNEKLFF
TRBJ2-3	TRBV12-5	NA	TRBD1	TGTGCTAGTGGTTTGGGGACAGGGGGCCTCACAGATACGCAGTATTTT	CASGLGTGGLTDTQYF
TRBJ2-3	TRBV4-1	once	TRBD2	TGCGCCAGCAGCCAAGACCCTACACTAGCGGGAGGCACAGATACGCAGTATTTT	CASSQDPTLAGGTDTQYF
TRBJ2-6	TRBV3-1/TRBV3-2	NA	TRBD1	TGTGCCAGCAGCTTCATCCGGGACAGGGCATCTGGGGCCAACGTCCTGACTTTC	CASSFIRDRASGANVLTF
TRBJ2-3	TRBV5-5	NA	TRBD2	TGTGCCAGCATCGACTCGGGGGGGCAACTCACAGATACGCAGTATTTT	CASIDSGGQLTDTQYF
TRBJ1-5	TRBV11-3	NA	TRBD1	TGTGCCGAAGGAGGGACCTCTGGGACAGGAGAGTATAGCAATCAGCCCCAGCATTTT	CAEGGTSGTGEYSNQPQHF
TRBJ1-4	TRBV6-5	once	TRBD1	TGTGCCAGCAGGTACAGGGGGCCAACTAATGAAAAACTGTTTTTT	CASRYRGPTNEKLFF
TRBJ1-1	TRBV6-4	NA	NA	TGTGCCAGCAGTGACTCGGGGAGGGAGGGGAACACTGAAGCTTTCTTT	CASSDSGREGNTEAFF
TRBJ1-4	TRBV2	once	TRBD1	TGTGCCAGCAGAGGTCCCGGGACAGCTAATGAAAAACTGTTTTTT	CASRGPGTANEKLFF
TRBJ1-1	TRBV5-4	NA	NA	TGTGCCAGCAGCTTACAGGACACTGAAGCTTTCTTT	CASSLQDTEAFF
TRBJ1-2	TRBV6-5	NA	TRBD1	TGTGCCAGCAGCCCCGCCGGGACAGGAGACTATGGCTACACCTTC	CASSPAGTGDYGYTF
TRBJ1-5	TRBV18	NA	NA	TGTGCCAGCTCACCAGGGGGCAGCAATCAGCCCCAGCATTTT	CASSPGGSNQPQHF
TRBJ1-2	TRBV12-3/TRBV12-4	NA	TRBD1	TGTGCCAGCAGCCTAACAGGGGGCTATGGCTACACCTTC	CASSLTGGYGYTF
TRBJ1-5	TRBV10-3	NA	TRBD1	TGTGCCATCAGTGACTCAGGGGGCAGTCAGCCCCAGCATTTT	CAISDSGGSQPQHF